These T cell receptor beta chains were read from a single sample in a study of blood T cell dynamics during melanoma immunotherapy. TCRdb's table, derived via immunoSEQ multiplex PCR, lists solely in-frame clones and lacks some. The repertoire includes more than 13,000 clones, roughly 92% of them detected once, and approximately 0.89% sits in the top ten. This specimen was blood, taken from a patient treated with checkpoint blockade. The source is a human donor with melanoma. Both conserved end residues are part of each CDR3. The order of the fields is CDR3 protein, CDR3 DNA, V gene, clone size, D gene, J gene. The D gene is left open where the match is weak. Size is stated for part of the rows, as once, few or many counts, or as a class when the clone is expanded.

CDR3: CASSLDGLSAGNF; DNA: TGTGCCAGCAGCTTAGATGGTCTCAGCGCCGGGAACTTC; V: TRBV7-6; size: once; D: .; J: TRBJ2-5
CDR3: CASSQGPTTNEKLFF; DNA: TGCGCCAGCAGCCAGGGGCCAACAACTAATGAAAAACTGTTTTTT; V: TRBV4-1; size: .; D: .; J: TRBJ1-4
CDR3: CASHTSGGTQYF; DNA: TGCGCCAGCCATACCAGTGGGGGGACCCAGTACTTC; V: TRBV5-1; size: .; D: .; J: TRBJ2-5
CDR3: CASSSTAESYTF; DNA: TGTGCCAGCAGTTCGACCGCCGAGAGCTACACCTTC; V: TRBV28; size: .; D: .; J: TRBJ1-2
CDR3: CASSLLVTSYEQYF; DNA: TGTGCCAGCAGTTTACTGGTTACCTCCTACGAGCAGTACTTC; V: TRBV28; size: .; D: .; J: TRBJ2-7
CDR3: CASRPAGVHRELFF; DNA: TGTGCCAGCAGACCCGCAGGGGTTCACCGGGAGCTGTTTTTT; V: TRBV27; size: once; D: .; J: TRBJ2-2
CDR3: CASSVDRGQPQHF; DNA: TGTGCCAGCAGTGTGGACAGGGGCCAGCCCCAGCATTTT; V: TRBV6-4; size: once; D: TRBD1; J: TRBJ1-5
CDR3: CASSQGALAGETQYF; DNA: TGTGCCAGCAGCCAAGGGGCACTAGCGGGAGAGACCCAGTACTTC; V: TRBV14; size: .; D: TRBD2; J: TRBJ2-5
CDR3: CASSAHRGGGQPQHF; DNA: TGTGCCAGCAGCGCACATCGAGGGGGAGGTCAGCCCCAGCATTTT; V: TRBV9; size: .; D: .; J: TRBJ1-5
CDR3: CASSPGTSGVGDTQYF; DNA: TGTGCCAGCTCACCAGGGACTAGCGGGGTTGGAGATACGCAGTATTTT; V: TRBV18; size: once; D: TRBD2; J: TRBJ2-3
CDR3: CAWSKRGATDTQYF; DNA: TGTGCCTGGAGTAAGCGGGGGGCAACAGATACGCAGTATTTT; V: TRBV30; size: .; D: TRBD2; J: TRBJ2-3
CDR3: CASSTDRGGGQPQHF; DNA: TGTGCCAGCTCAACTGACAGGGGGGGAGGCCAGCCCCAGCATTTT; V: TRBV18; size: .; D: TRBD1; J: TRBJ1-5
CDR3: CASSPTGLQGNEQFF; DNA: TGTGCCAGCAGCCCGACAGGGCTCCAAGGGAATGAGCAGTTCTTC; V: TRBV7-9; size: .; D: TRBD1; J: TRBJ2-1
CDR3: CASRDTGTGYGYTF; DNA: TGTGCCAGCAGGGATACCGGGACAGGATATGGCTACACCTTC; V: TRBV2; size: .; D: TRBD1; J: TRBJ1-2
CDR3: CASRLNDEQYF; DNA: TGTGCCAGTAGGCTTAATGACGAGCAGTACTTC; V: TRBV19; size: once; D: .; J: TRBJ2-7
CDR3: CASSSPGLANTGELFF; DNA: TGTGCCAGCAGCTCGCCGGGACTAGCGAACACCGGGGAGCTGTTTTTT; V: TRBV7-3; size: few; D: TRBD2; J: TRBJ2-2
CDR3: CASSATLQGMDTQYF; DNA: TGTGCCAGCTCAGCAACCTTACAGGGGATGGATACGCAGTATTTT; V: TRBV18; size: .; D: TRBD1; J: TRBJ2-3
CDR3: CASSERRGGGYTF; DNA: TGCGCCAGCAGCGAAAGACGGGGTGGGGGCTACACCTTC; V: TRBV5-1; size: .; D: .; J: TRBJ1-2
CDR3: CASTKGGGQGGQPQHF; DNA: TGTGCCAGCACCAAAGGTGGCGGGCAGGGAGGTCAGCCCCAGCATTTT; V: TRBV2; size: .; D: .; J: TRBJ1-5
CDR3: CASSWLETQYF; DNA: TGTGCCAGCAGTTGGCTAGAGACCCAGTACTTC; V: TRBV6-6; size: .; D: .; J: TRBJ2-5
CDR3: CASSLGWVTEAFF; DNA: TGTGCCAGCAGCCTCGGGTGGGTCACTGAAGCTTTCTTT; V: TRBV14; size: .; D: .; J: TRBJ1-1
CDR3: CASRRQGAEKLFF; DNA: TGTGCCAGCAGGAGACAGGGGGCTGAAAAACTGTTTTTT; V: TRBV27; size: .; D: TRBD1; J: TRBJ1-4
CDR3: CASSLGLAGGGTQYF; DNA: TGTGCCAGCAGCTTGGGACTAGCGGGGGGCGGGACCCAGTACTTC; V: TRBV7-2; size: .; D: TRBD2; J: TRBJ2-5
CDR3: CASSGGQETQYF; DNA: TGCGCCAGCAGCGGAGGCCAAGAGACCCAGTACTTC; V: TRBV5-1; size: .; D: .; J: TRBJ2-5
CDR3: CASSARPASGRGYTGELFF; DNA: TGTGCCAGCAGCGCCAGGCCGGCTAGCGGGAGGGGGTACACCGGGGAGCTGTTTTTT; V: TRBV27; size: .; D: TRBD2; J: TRBJ2-2
CDR3: CASSPRPGQSYNEQFF; DNA: TGTGCCAGCAGCCCACGACCGGGACAGTCTTACAATGAGCAGTTCTTC; V: TRBV9; size: .; D: TRBD1; J: TRBJ2-1
CDR3: CASSRQASGSTDTQYF; DNA: TGTGCCAGCAGCCGCCAGGCTAGCGGCAGCACAGATACGCAGTATTTT; V: TRBV5-5; size: .; D: TRBD2; J: TRBJ2-3
CDR3: CASADRPNTEAFF; DNA: TGTGCCAGCGCGGACAGGCCGAACACTGAAGCTTTCTTT; V: TRBV6-4; size: .; D: TRBD1; J: TRBJ1-1
CDR3: CASSLLVNTEAFF; DNA: TGTGCCAGCAGTTTATTAGTTAACACTGAAGCTTTCTTT; V: TRBV28; size: .; D: .; J: TRBJ1-1
CDR3: CASNKAQGAGELFF; DNA: TGTGCCAGCAACAAAGCCCAGGGGGCCGGGGAGCTGTTTTTT; V: TRBV11-2; size: .; D: TRBD1; J: TRBJ2-2
CDR3: CATSRDIANEKLFF; DNA: TGTGCCACCAGCAGAGATATCGCTAATGAAAAACTGTTTTTT; V: TRBV15; size: once; D: .; J: TRBJ1-4
CDR3: CATSRADRNYGYTF; DNA: TGTGCCACCAGCAGAGCCGACCGGAACTATGGCTACACCTTC; V: TRBV15; size: .; D: .; J: TRBJ1-2